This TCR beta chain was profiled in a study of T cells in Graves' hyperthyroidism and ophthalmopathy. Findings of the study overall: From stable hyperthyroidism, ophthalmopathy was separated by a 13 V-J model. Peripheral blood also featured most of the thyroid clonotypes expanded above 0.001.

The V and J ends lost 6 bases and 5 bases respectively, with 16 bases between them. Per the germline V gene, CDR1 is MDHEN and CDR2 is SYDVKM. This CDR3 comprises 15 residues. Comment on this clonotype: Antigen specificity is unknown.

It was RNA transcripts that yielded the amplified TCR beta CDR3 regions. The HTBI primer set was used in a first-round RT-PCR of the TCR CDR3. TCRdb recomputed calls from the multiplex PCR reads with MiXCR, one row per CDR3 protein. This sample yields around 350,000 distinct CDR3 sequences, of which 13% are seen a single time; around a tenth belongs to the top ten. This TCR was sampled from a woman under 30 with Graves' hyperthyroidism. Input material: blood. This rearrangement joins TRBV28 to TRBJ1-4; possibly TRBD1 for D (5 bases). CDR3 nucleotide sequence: TGTGCCAGCAGCGAAACGGGACGGTCCAATGAAAAACTGTTTTTT. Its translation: CASSETGRSNEKLFF. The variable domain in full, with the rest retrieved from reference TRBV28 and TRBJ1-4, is DVKVTQSSRYLVKRTGEKVFLECVQDMDHENMFWYRQDPGLGLRLIYFSYDVKMKEKGDIPEGYSVSREKKERFSLILESASTNQTSMYLCASSETGRSNEKLFFGSGTQLSVL.